A selection of T cell receptor beta chains follows, all from one sample in a study of siplizumab effects on memory and regulatory T cells. The table came from immunoSEQ multiplex PCR; TCRdb's copy has only in-frame clones and leaves some out. Among approximately 94,000 clones listed, 94% were seen once. Specimen: non-Treg CD4+ T cells sorted from blood. The source of these receptors is a human donor in good health. Each CDR3 is given with its conserved first and last residue. The order of the fields is CDR3 DNA, CDR3 protein, clone size, D gene, J gene, V gene. A D gene is named only where the DNA matches it firmly. A clone size is listed for some rows: how often the clone was seen (once, few, many), or a class if it is expanded.

CDR3 DNA: TGTGCCAGCACAAACCTCGCGATGGCCAATGAGCAGTTCTTC
CDR3 protein: CASTNLAMANEQFF
clone size: .
D gene: .
J gene: TRBJ2-1
V gene: TRBV27

CDR3 DNA: TGTGCCAGCAGCTTGGAAGGCTCTGGAAACACCATATATTTT
CDR3 protein: CASSLEGSGNTIYF
clone size: .
D gene: .
J gene: TRBJ1-3
V gene: TRBV7-3

CDR3 DNA: TGTGCCAGCAGTTACTCAGTGGGGTCCGTGAACACTGAAGCTTTCTTT
CDR3 protein: CASSYSVGSVNTEAFF
clone size: .
D gene: .
J gene: TRBJ1-1
V gene: TRBV6-5

CDR3 DNA: TGTGCCAGCAGCCCCGGCAGGGGGGTAGGAGAGACCCAGTACTTC
CDR3 protein: CASSPGRGVGETQYF
clone size: once
D gene: .
J gene: TRBJ2-5
V gene: TRBV11-3

CDR3 DNA: TGTGCCAGCTCACCGTATAAGGCAGAAAATCAGCCCCAGCATTTT
CDR3 protein: CASSPYKAENQPQHF
clone size: .
D gene: .
J gene: TRBJ1-5
V gene: TRBV18

CDR3 DNA: TGTGCCAGCTCACCAACGGCGAGAGCCAAAAACATTCAGTACTTC
CDR3 protein: CASSPTARAKNIQYF
clone size: .
D gene: .
J gene: TRBJ2-4
V gene: TRBV18

CDR3 DNA: TGTGCCAGCAGTTACGGGGATCCCAATCAGCCCCAGCATTTT
CDR3 protein: CASSYGDPNQPQHF
clone size: .
D gene: .
J gene: TRBJ1-5
V gene: TRBV6-5

CDR3 DNA: TGCGCCAGCAGCTCCCTAGCGGGAGGCCCCGATACGCAGTATTTT
CDR3 protein: CASSSLAGGPDTQYF
clone size: .
D gene: TRBD2
J gene: TRBJ2-3
V gene: TRBV5-1

CDR3 DNA: TGCGCCAGCACATCTGGGGGCACTAATGAAAAACTGTTTTTT
CDR3 protein: CASTSGGTNEKLFF
clone size: .
D gene: .
J gene: TRBJ1-4
V gene: TRBV5-1

CDR3 DNA: TGCAGCGTTTCGCGGACAGCCAACACTGAAGCTTTCTTT
CDR3 protein: CSVSRTANTEAFF
clone size: once
D gene: .
J gene: TRBJ1-1
V gene: TRBV29-1

CDR3 DNA: TGTGCCAGCAGCCCCCTGGTCGGGGGGGGATACAATGAGCAGTTCTTC
CDR3 protein: CASSPLVGGGYNEQFF
clone size: .
D gene: TRBD2
J gene: TRBJ2-1
V gene: TRBV7-6

CDR3 DNA: TGTGCCATCAGTGAGTCCCTGACAGGGGCAACCACAGATACGCAGTATTTT
CDR3 protein: CAISESLTGATTDTQYF
clone size: .
D gene: TRBD1
J gene: TRBJ2-3
V gene: TRBV10-3

CDR3 DNA: TGTGCCATCAGAGAGGGGGACGGTCATGCTAAATTGTCCAACGTCCTGACTTTC
CDR3 protein: CAIREGDGHAKLSNVLTF
clone size: .
D gene: .
J gene: TRBJ2-6
V gene: TRBV2

CDR3 DNA: TGCGCCAGCAGCCAAGATAGGGTAGCGGGATGGGATACGCAGTATTTT
CDR3 protein: CASSQDRVAGWDTQYF
clone size: .
D gene: TRBD2
J gene: TRBJ2-3
V gene: TRBV4-1

CDR3 DNA: TGTGCCAGCAGCTCTAAAGGACAGGGACCGAACACTGAAGCTTTCTTT
CDR3 protein: CASSSKGQGPNTEAFF
clone size: .
D gene: TRBD1
J gene: TRBJ1-1
V gene: TRBV7-9

CDR3 DNA: TGTGCCTGCCCAGCGCAGAAGACAGATACGCAGTATTTT
CDR3 protein: CACPAQKTDTQYF
clone size: .
D gene: .
J gene: TRBJ2-3
V gene: TRBV9

CDR3 DNA: TGTGCCAGCAGGCTAGTCCTTGGCGGGAGCTTGGACGAGCAGTACTTC
CDR3 protein: CASRLVLGGSLDEQYF
clone size: .
D gene: TRBD2
J gene: TRBJ2-7
V gene: TRBV2

CDR3 DNA: TGTGCCAGTAGTAGTCCGGGACAGGGGGAAGCAGATACGCAGTATTTT
CDR3 protein: CASSSPGQGEADTQYF
clone size: .
D gene: TRBD1
J gene: TRBJ2-3
V gene: TRBV19

CDR3 DNA: TGTGCCAGCAGTAACAGGGGGAGCGAAAAACTGTTTTTT
CDR3 protein: CASSNRGSEKLFF
clone size: once
D gene: TRBD1
J gene: TRBJ1-4
V gene: TRBV2

CDR3 DNA: TGTGCCAGCTCGCTTGGGGACAGGGAAGAGACCCAGTACTTC
CDR3 protein: CASSLGDREETQYF
clone size: .
D gene: TRBD1
J gene: TRBJ2-5
V gene: TRBV18

CDR3 DNA: TGCGCCAGCAGCTTGGGACAGGAGTCAGATACGCAGTATTTT
CDR3 protein: CASSLGQESDTQYF
clone size: .
D gene: .
J gene: TRBJ2-3
V gene: TRBV5-1

CDR3 DNA: TGTGCCAGTAGTGCAGGGACAGGGGTTAATCAGCCCCAGCATTTT
CDR3 protein: CASSAGTGVNQPQHF
clone size: .
D gene: TRBD1
J gene: TRBJ1-5
V gene: TRBV19

CDR3 DNA: TGCGCCAGCAGCTCTCGGCCAGGAGACTCTGGGGCCAACGTCCTGACTTTC
CDR3 protein: CASSSRPGDSGANVLTF
clone size: .
D gene: .
J gene: TRBJ2-6
V gene: TRBV5-1

CDR3 DNA: TGTGCCAGCTCATCTCGGAGTAGGACAGGGGAAGCCGAGCAGTACTTC
CDR3 protein: CASSSRSRTGEAEQYF
clone size: .
D gene: TRBD1
J gene: TRBJ2-7
V gene: TRBV18

CDR3 DNA: TGCAGTGTAGGCGAGGGACAGGGGGTAAAGGGCTACACCTTC
CDR3 protein: CSVGEGQGVKGYTF
clone size: .
D gene: TRBD1
J gene: TRBJ1-2
V gene: TRBV29-1

CDR3 DNA: TGTGCCAGCAGTTACCCTAAAGCGGGAGGGACGCAGTATTTT
CDR3 protein: CASSYPKAGGTQYF
clone size: .
D gene: TRBD2
J gene: TRBJ2-3
V gene: TRBV6-5

CDR3 DNA: TGTGCCAGCAGTGAAGGGTACAGGGTAGGCTACACCTTC
CDR3 protein: CASSEGYRVGYTF
clone size: .
D gene: .
J gene: TRBJ1-2
V gene: TRBV2

CDR3 DNA: TGTGCCAGCAGTGAAGCTTTAGGGTGGGGGTTGGAGACCCAGTACTTC
CDR3 protein: CASSEALGWGLETQYF
clone size: .
D gene: .
J gene: TRBJ2-5
V gene: TRBV2

CDR3 DNA: TGTGCCAGCAGTTCCTTAGCGGGAGGACACACAGATACGCAGTATTTT
CDR3 protein: CASSSLAGGHTDTQYF
clone size: .
D gene: TRBD2
J gene: TRBJ2-3
V gene: TRBV7-9

CDR3 DNA: TGCAGCGTCTACAGGGGTGGGGGCACAGATACGCAGTATTTT
CDR3 protein: CSVYRGGGTDTQYF
clone size: .
D gene: TRBD1
J gene: TRBJ2-3
V gene: TRBV29-1

CDR3 DNA: TGTGCCAGTACGAGCGGGAGAGGTAGCGAGCAGTACTTC
CDR3 protein: CASTSGRGSEQYF
clone size: .
D gene: TRBD2
J gene: TRBJ2-7
V gene: TRBV11-2

CDR3 DNA: TGCGCCAGCAGCCAAACGATTTTGGACAGCCTTCCCTATGGCTGCACCTTC
CDR3 protein: CASSQTILDSLPYGCTF
clone size: .
D gene: .
J gene: TRBJ1-2
V gene: TRBV4-1

CDR3 DNA: TGCGCCAGCAGCCAAGCGGATAATGGTCCATCGCAGTTCTTC
CDR3 protein: CASSQADNGPSQFF
clone size: .
D gene: .
J gene: TRBJ2-1
V gene: TRBV4-1

CDR3 DNA: TGTGCCAGAAGCACGATAGCGGGAACCACAGATACGCAGTATTTT
CDR3 protein: CARSTIAGTTDTQYF
clone size: .
D gene: TRBD2
J gene: TRBJ2-3
V gene: TRBV5-3

CDR3 DNA: TGCGCCAGCAGCTTGGAGGATGCACGGGCTGGCTACACCTTC
CDR3 protein: CASSLEDARAGYTF
clone size: .
D gene: .
J gene: TRBJ1-2
V gene: TRBV5-1

CDR3 DNA: TGCGCCAGCGGCCAGGGGGCACTTAACCAAGAGACCCAGTACTTC
CDR3 protein: CASGQGALNQETQYF
clone size: .
D gene: TRBD1
J gene: TRBJ2-5
V gene: TRBV5-1

CDR3 DNA: TGTGCCAGCAGCCAAGTGACAGGGGTGGGCAATGAGCAGTTCTTC
CDR3 protein: CASSQVTGVGNEQFF
clone size: .
D gene: TRBD1
J gene: TRBJ2-1
V gene: TRBV4-2

CDR3 DNA: TGCGCCAGCATAAAACGGCAGGGGAATGAGCAGTTCTTC
CDR3 protein: CASIKRQGNEQFF
clone size: .
D gene: .
J gene: TRBJ2-1
V gene: TRBV10-2

CDR3 DNA: TGTGCCAGCAGTGTGGGACAGTTTACCTACGAGCAGTACTTC
CDR3 protein: CASSVGQFTYEQYF
clone size: .
D gene: TRBD1
J gene: TRBJ2-7
V gene: TRBV6-1

CDR3 DNA: TGTGCCTCGACAGCGGTAACTAACTATGGCTACACCTTC
CDR3 protein: CASTAVTNYGYTF
clone size: .
D gene: .
J gene: TRBJ1-2
V gene: TRBV6-1

CDR3 DNA: TGTGCCAGCAGCCCACCAATTGGGACTAGCGGGAGGGCCTCAGATACGCAGTATTTT
CDR3 protein: CASSPPIGTSGRASDTQYF
clone size: .
D gene: TRBD2
J gene: TRBJ2-3
V gene: TRBV7-3

CDR3 DNA: TGTGCCAGCAGTTTTGTTTACGAGCAGTACTTC
CDR3 protein: CASSFVYEQYF
clone size: .
D gene: .
J gene: TRBJ2-7
V gene: TRBV28

CDR3 DNA: TGTGCCAGCAGTTACGGGACCGGGGAGCTGTTTTTT
CDR3 protein: CASSYGTGELFF
clone size: .
D gene: .
J gene: TRBJ2-2
V gene: TRBV6-5

CDR3 DNA: TGTGCCAGCAGCGCTCCTGGGCTAGCGGGAGGTCGGCAGTTCTTC
CDR3 protein: CASSAPGLAGGRQFF
clone size: .
D gene: TRBD2
J gene: TRBJ2-1
V gene: TRBV9

CDR3 DNA: TGTGCCAGCAGACCCTTGGGCAAGGGCCAGCCTAACACTGAAGCTTTCTTT
CDR3 protein: CASRPLGKGQPNTEAFF
clone size: .
D gene: .
J gene: TRBJ1-1
V gene: TRBV27

CDR3 DNA: TGTGCCAGCAGCCCTTTGGTCGCCACAGATACGCAGTATTTT
CDR3 protein: CASSPLVATDTQYF
clone size: .
D gene: .
J gene: TRBJ2-3
V gene: TRBV5-8

CDR3 DNA: TGTGCCATCAGTGAGTCGGCAGGCGGGAGCGGTGAGACCCAGTACTTC
CDR3 protein: CAISESAGGSGETQYF
clone size: .
D gene: TRBD2
J gene: TRBJ2-5
V gene: TRBV10-3

CDR3 DNA: TGTGCCAGCAGTCGAGGTTTTGGGACAGGGAGGAACGAGCAGTACTTC
CDR3 protein: CASSRGFGTGRNEQYF
clone size: .
D gene: TRBD1
J gene: TRBJ2-7
V gene: TRBV27

CDR3 DNA: TGTGCCAGCAGCTTAGGCCGACTAGCGGGAGGGCCCGGGGAGACCCAGTACTTC
CDR3 protein: CASSLGRLAGGPGETQYF
clone size: .
D gene: TRBD2
J gene: TRBJ2-5
V gene: TRBV11-2

CDR3 DNA: TGCGCCAGCAGCCCCATACGGGGATACAATGAGCAGTTCTTC
CDR3 protein: CASSPIRGYNEQFF
clone size: .
D gene: .
J gene: TRBJ2-1
V gene: TRBV5-1

CDR3 DNA: TGTGCCTGGACCCCGAGGGGCGTGGGGGGAGATACGCAGTATTTT
CDR3 protein: CAWTPRGVGGDTQYF
clone size: .
D gene: .
J gene: TRBJ2-3
V gene: TRBV30

CDR3 DNA: TGCGCCAGCAAGGGACTAGCGGGGACCTACGAGCAGTACTTC
CDR3 protein: CASKGLAGTYEQYF
clone size: once
D gene: TRBD2
J gene: TRBJ2-7
V gene: TRBV10-1